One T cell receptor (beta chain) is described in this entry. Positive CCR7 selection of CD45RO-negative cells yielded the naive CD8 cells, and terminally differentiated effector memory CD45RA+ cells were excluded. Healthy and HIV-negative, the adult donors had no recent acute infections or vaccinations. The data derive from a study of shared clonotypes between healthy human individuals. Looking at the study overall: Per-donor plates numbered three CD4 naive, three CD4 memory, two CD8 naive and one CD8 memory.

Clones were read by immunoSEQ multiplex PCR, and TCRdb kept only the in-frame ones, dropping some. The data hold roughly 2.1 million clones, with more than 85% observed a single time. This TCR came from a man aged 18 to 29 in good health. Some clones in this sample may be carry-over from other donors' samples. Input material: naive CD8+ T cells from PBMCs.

The CDR3 reads CASSNQFYQETQYF. In DNA, the CDR3 is TGTGCCAGCAGCAACCAATTTTACCAAGAGACCCAGTACTTC. This chain uses TRBV21-1 with TRBJ2-5; the table assigns TRBD1, which was not confirmed against the DNA. TRBV21-1 is listed as a pseudogene. The CDR3 contains 14 residues.